These T cell receptor beta chains were read from a single sample in a study of T-cell memory formation after mild COVID-19. From the 5' RACE reads, TCRdb called clonotypes with MiXCR, one entry per CDR3 protein. Here the sample spans some 440,000 distinct CDR3 sequences, around 27% being singletons. The material sequenced was PBMCs or a T cell subset sorted from them (not recorded which). The source is an adult woman who had mild COVID-19 (a few samples of this study predate the infection). Cell type and time point are not known. Both conserved end residues are part of each CDR3. The order of the fields is V gene, D gene, J gene, clone size, CDR3 length, CDR3 protein, CDR3 DNA. A D gene is named only where the DNA matches it firmly. Some rows mark clone size as missing; the rest say once, few, many or name a class of expanded clone.

V: TRBV27
D: -
J: TRBJ2-2
size: once
length: 18
CDR3: CASSLRRVGRMNTGELFF
DNA: TGTGCCAGCAGTTTACGGCGGGTTGGACGGATGAACACCGGGGAGCTGTTTTTT

V: TRBV29-1
D: -
J: TRBJ1-1
size: few
length: 13
CDR3: CSVDHDPNTEAFF
DNA: TGCAGCGTTGACCACGACCCGAACACTGAAGCTTTCTTT

V: TRBV20-1
D: -
J: TRBJ2-1
size: few
length: 15
CDR3: CSARDPKSSYNEQFF
DNA: TGCAGTGCTAGAGATCCCAAGAGCTCCTACAATGAGCAGTTCTTC

V: TRBV30
D: -
J: TRBJ2-2
size: -
length: 13
CDR3: CAWSDSNTGELFF
DNA: TGTGCCTGGAGTGATTCAAACACCGGGGAGCTGTTTTTT

V: TRBV20-1
D: TRBD1
J: TRBJ2-6
size: -
length: 15
CDR3: CSAPQGASGANVLTF
DNA: TGCAGTGCGCCACAGGGGGCCTCTGGGGCCAACGTCCTGACTTTC

V: TRBV5-4
D: -
J: TRBJ2-7
size: -
length: 15
CDR3: CASSLGGSRIYEQYF
DNA: TGTGCCAGCAGCTTGGGCGGCAGCCGCATTTACGAGCAGTACTTC

V: TRBV29-1
D: TRBD2
J: TRBJ2-1
size: -
length: 14
CDR3: CSVEPPPSGDEQFF
DNA: TGCAGCGTTGAACCACCCCCTAGCGGCGATGAGCAGTTCTTC

V: TRBV7-6
D: TRBD1
J: TRBJ1-1
size: -
length: 15
CDR3: CASSDDRAPATEAFF
DNA: TGTGCCAGCAGCGACGACAGGGCCCCTGCCACTGAAGCTTTCTTT

V: TRBV4-1
D: TRBD2
J: TRBJ2-1
size: -
length: 21
CDR3: CASSPKSAGTSGRVGYNEQFF
DNA: TGCGCCAGCAGCCCTAAGTCGGCCGGGACTAGCGGGAGGGTCGGGTACAATGAGCAGTTCTTC

V: TRBV4-1
D: -
J: TRBJ2-5
size: -
length: 14
CDR3: CASSQEGQQETQYF
DNA: TGCGCCAGCAGCCAAGAGGGGCAGCAAGAGACCCAGTACTTC

V: TRBV20-1
D: TRBD1
J: TRBJ1-1
size: few
length: 12
CDR3: CSASDRVILAFF
DNA: TGCAGTGCTTCGGACAGGGTAATTTTGGCTTTCTTT

V: TRBV19
D: -
J: TRBJ2-2
size: -
length: 15
CDR3: CASISYGGNTGELFF
DNA: TGTGCCAGTATAAGTTATGGCGGGAACACCGGGGAGCTGTTTTTT

V: TRBV30
D: TRBD1
J: TRBJ2-1
size: few
length: 13
CDR3: CACRQGADNEQFF
DNA: TGTGCCTGCAGACAGGGGGCCGACAATGAGCAGTTCTTC

V: TRBV4-3
D: -
J: TRBJ2-7
size: -
length: 14
CDR3: CASSQEVNNYEQYF
DNA: TGCGCCAGCAGCCAAGAAGTCAACAACTACGAGCAGTACTTC

V: TRBV5-5
D: -
J: TRBJ2-1
size: -
length: 16
CDR3: CASSLGASLSYNEQFF
DNA: TGTGCCAGCAGCTTGGGAGCCTCCCTCTCCTACAATGAGCAGTTCTTC

V: TRBV7-9
D: TRBD1
J: TRBJ1-1
size: -
length: 15
CDR3: CVSKGPGTANTEAFF
DNA: TGTGTCTCAAAAGGACCCGGGACAGCGAACACTGAAGCTTTCTTT

V: TRBV9
D: -
J: TRBJ2-3
size: few
length: 14
CDR3: CASSVEGVTDTQYF
DNA: TGTGCCAGCAGCGTAGAGGGGGTCACAGATACGCAGTATTTT

V: TRBV29-1
D: TRBD1
J: TRBJ1-2
size: -
length: 14
CDR3: CSVDEGQQVYGYTF
DNA: TGCAGCGTTGATGAGGGACAGCAGGTCTATGGCTACACCTTC

V: TRBV6-2/TRBV6-3
D: -
J: TRBJ1-2
size: -
length: 12
CDR3: CASRYSVYGYTF
DNA: TGTGCCAGCAGGTACAGTGTCTATGGCTACACCTTC

V: TRBV18
D: -
J: TRBJ1-2
size: -
length: 16
CDR3: CASSPRGSGPGYGYTF
DNA: TGTGCCAGCTCACCCCGAGGCAGTGGGCCCGGATATGGCTACACCTTC

V: TRBV20-1
D: -
J: TRBJ1-1
size: few
length: 14
CDR3: CSAGITGSHTEAFF
DNA: TGCAGTGCTGGGATCACAGGCAGTCACACTGAAGCTTTCTTT

V: TRBV3-1
D: TRBD1
J: TRBJ2-7
size: few
length: 15
CDR3: CASSQEVDRAHEQYF
DNA: TGTGCCAGCAGCCAAGAGGTGGACAGGGCGCACGAGCAGTACTTC

V: TRBV6-5
D: -
J: TRBJ2-1
size: -
length: 12
CDR3: CVKPPADNEQFF
DNA: TGTGTGAAACCGCCCGCCGACAATGAGCAGTTCTTC

V: TRBV3-1
D: -
J: TRBJ1-5
size: -
length: 13
CDR3: CASSPSSNQPQHF
DNA: TGTGCCAGCAGCCCAAGCAGCAATCAGCCCCAGCATTTT

V: TRBV7-8
D: -
J: TRBJ2-1
size: -
length: 17
CDR3: CASSNTVGRGAYNEQFF
DNA: TGTGCCAGCAGTAATACAGTTGGTCGTGGGGCCTACAATGAGCAGTTCTTC

V: TRBV7-9
D: -
J: TRBJ2-3
size: few
length: 15
CDR3: CASSLVQGETDTQYF
DNA: TGTGCCAGCAGCTTAGTCCAGGGAGAAACAGATACGCAGTATTTT

V: TRBV10-3
D: -
J: TRBJ1-4
size: -
length: 15
CDR3: CASKPDEGTRGKLFF
DNA: TGTGCCTCCAAGCCCGATGAGGGAACGAGGGGAAAACTGTTTTTT

V: TRBV4-2
D: TRBD1
J: TRBJ1-2
size: -
length: 15
CDR3: CASSQEDRVNYGYTF
DNA: TGTGCCAGCAGCCAAGAGGACAGGGTCAACTATGGCTACACCTTC

V: TRBV11-3
D: -
J: TRBJ2-3
size: -
length: 13
CDR3: CASRPSSGDTQYF
DNA: TGTGCCAGCAGACCATCGAGCGGAGATACGCAGTATTTT

V: TRBV28
D: TRBD1
J: TRBJ1-1
size: few
length: 11
CDR3: CASSLDRGPFF
DNA: TGTGCCAGCAGTTTGGACAGGGGTCCTTTCTTT

V: TRBV5-1
D: -
J: TRBJ2-3
size: -
length: 13
CDR3: CASSLTFADTQYF
DNA: TGCGCCAGCAGCTTGACGTTCGCAGATACGCAGTATTTT

V: TRBV7-9
D: -
J: TRBJ2-3
size: -
length: 17
CDR3: CASSAPTGTPYTDTQYF
DNA: TGTGCCAGCAGCGCCCCTACCGGGACACCTTACACAGATACGCAGTATTTT

V: TRBV5-4
D: -
J: TRBJ2-7
size: -
length: 15
CDR3: CASSSGAKETYEQYF
DNA: TGTGCCAGCAGCTCCGGGGCAAAGGAGACCTACGAGCAGTACTTC

V: TRBV29-1
D: -
J: TRBJ1-1
size: -
length: 13
CDR3: CSVGRTENTEAFF
DNA: TGCAGCGTTGGGAGGACGGAGAACACTGAAGCTTTCTTT

V: TRBV3-1
D: -
J: TRBJ2-3
size: -
length: 12
CDR3: CASSLSSHTQYF
DNA: TGTGCCAGCAGCCTAAGCTCCCATACGCAGTATTTT

V: TRBV5-1
D: TRBD2
J: TRBJ2-1
size: few
length: 16
CDR3: CASSPETSGPVNEQFF
DNA: TGCGCCAGCAGCCCCGAGACTAGCGGCCCTGTGAATGAGCAGTTCTTC

V: TRBV24-1
D: -
J: TRBJ2-3
size: few
length: 16
CDR3: CATSDLPSVGTDTQYF
DNA: TGTGCCACCAGTGATTTGCCAAGCGTCGGCACGGATACGCAGTATTTT

V: TRBV29-1
D: -
J: TRBJ2-2
size: many
length: 12
CDR3: CSVRETTGELFF
DNA: TGCAGCGTGAGGGAGACCACCGGGGAGCTGTTTTTT

V: TRBV14
D: -
J: TRBJ2-3
size: few
length: 15
CDR3: CASSRIRGGTDTQYF
DNA: TGTGCCAGCAGCAGAATCAGGGGTGGCACAGATACGCAGTATTTT

V: TRBV12-3/TRBV12-4
D: -
J: TRBJ1-3
size: -
length: 14
CDR3: CASSFSPSGNTIYF
DNA: TGTGCCAGCAGTTTCAGTCCCTCTGGAAACACCATATATTTT

V: TRBV14
D: -
J: TRBJ1-1
size: -
length: 14
CDR3: CASSQDQAVTEAFF
DNA: TGTGCCAGCAGCCAAGATCAGGCGGTGACAGAAGCTTTCTTT